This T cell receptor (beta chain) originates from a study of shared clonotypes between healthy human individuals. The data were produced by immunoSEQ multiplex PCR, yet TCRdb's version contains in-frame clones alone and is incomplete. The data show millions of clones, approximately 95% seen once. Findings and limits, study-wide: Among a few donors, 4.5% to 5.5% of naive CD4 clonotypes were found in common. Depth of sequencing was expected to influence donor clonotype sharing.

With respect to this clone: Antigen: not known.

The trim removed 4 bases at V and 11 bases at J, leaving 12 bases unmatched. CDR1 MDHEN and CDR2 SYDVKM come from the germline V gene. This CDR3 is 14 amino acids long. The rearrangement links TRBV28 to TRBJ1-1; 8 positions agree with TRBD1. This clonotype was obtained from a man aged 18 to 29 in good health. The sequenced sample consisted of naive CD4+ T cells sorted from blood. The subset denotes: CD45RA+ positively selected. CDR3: CASSYIGQGGMAFF. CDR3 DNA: TGTGCCAGCAGTTATATAGGACAGGGCGGTATGGCTTTCTTT.